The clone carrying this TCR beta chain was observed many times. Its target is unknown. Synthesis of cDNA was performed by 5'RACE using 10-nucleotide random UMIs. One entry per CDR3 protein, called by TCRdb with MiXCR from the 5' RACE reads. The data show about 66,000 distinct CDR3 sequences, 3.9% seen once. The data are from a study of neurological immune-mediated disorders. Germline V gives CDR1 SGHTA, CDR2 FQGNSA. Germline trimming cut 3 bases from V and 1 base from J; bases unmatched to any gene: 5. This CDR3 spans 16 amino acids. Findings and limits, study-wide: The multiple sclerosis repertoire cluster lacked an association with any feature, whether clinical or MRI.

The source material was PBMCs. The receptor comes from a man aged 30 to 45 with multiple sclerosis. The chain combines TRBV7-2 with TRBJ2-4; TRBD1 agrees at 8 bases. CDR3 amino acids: CASSLGQGAAKNIQYF. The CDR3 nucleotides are TGTGCCAGCAGCTTGGGTCAGGGGGCTGCCAAAAACATTCAGTACTTC.